Listed below are T cell receptor beta chains from one sample, sequenced in a study of radiation and T cells in renal cell carcinoma. Sequenced by immunoSEQ multiplex PCR; TCRdb stores in-frame clones only, minus some. The sample holds about 90,000 clones, around 83% seen once. Specimen: blood, collected from a patient whose treatment included radiotherapy and nephrectomy. All receptors come from a man between 60 and 75 years old with renal cell carcinoma. Each CDR3 is given with its conserved first and last residue. A D gene is named only where the DNA matches it firmly. Only part of the rows carry a size: once, few, many, or a class if the clone is expanded.

D gene: NA
J gene: TRBJ2-5
clone size: NA
V gene: TRBV9
CDR3 DNA: TGTGCCAGCAGCGGCAGCGGGTTTGAGACCCAGTACTTC
CDR3 protein: CASSGSGFETQYF

D gene: NA
J gene: TRBJ1-6
clone size: NA
V gene: TRBV5-6
CDR3 DNA: TGTGCCAGCAGCCGACAAGGGGGGGACTATAATTCACCCCTCCACTTT
CDR3 protein: CASSRQGGDYNSPLHF

D gene: NA
J gene: TRBJ2-3
clone size: NA
V gene: TRBV28
CDR3 DNA: TGTGCCAGCAGTATTCGGGGCCGCACAGATACGCAGTATTTT
CDR3 protein: CASSIRGRTDTQYF

D gene: NA
J gene: TRBJ1-4
clone size: NA
V gene: TRBV27
CDR3 DNA: TGTGCCAGCAGTTTATCAATGGGGGGCCTAGCTAATGAAAAACTGTTTTTT
CDR3 protein: CASSLSMGGLANEKLFF

D gene: NA
J gene: TRBJ1-2
clone size: NA
V gene: TRBV20-1
CDR3 DNA: TGCAGTGCCCCACCCGGCGAAGGCTACACCTTC
CDR3 protein: CSAPPGEGYTF

D gene: NA
J gene: TRBJ2-5
clone size: NA
V gene: TRBV18
CDR3 DNA: TGTGCCAGCTCACCGGAGACCCAGTACTTC
CDR3 protein: CASSPETQYF

D gene: TRBD1
J gene: TRBJ1-5
clone size: once
V gene: TRBV6-5
CDR3 DNA: TGTGCCAGCAGTTTCCGGGACAGACTCAATCAGCCCCAGCATTTT
CDR3 protein: CASSFRDRLNQPQHF

D gene: NA
J gene: TRBJ2-7
clone size: NA
V gene: TRBV5-6
CDR3 DNA: TGTGCCAGCAGCTTGGAGGAAGCCTACGAGCAGTACTTC
CDR3 protein: CASSLEEAYEQYF

D gene: TRBD1
J gene: TRBJ1-2
clone size: NA
V gene: TRBV4-1
CDR3 DNA: TGCGCCAGCAGCCCCCTGACAGGGTCCTATGGCTACACCTTC
CDR3 protein: CASSPLTGSYGYTF

D gene: NA
J gene: TRBJ2-7
clone size: NA
V gene: TRBV29-1
CDR3 DNA: TGCAGCGTTGTCAGGGAGGATTACGAGCAGTACTTC
CDR3 protein: CSVVREDYEQYF

D gene: TRBD2
J gene: TRBJ2-5
clone size: NA
V gene: TRBV11-2
CDR3 DNA: TGTGCCAGCAGCTTAGCAGGGCGTTGGGCGGGAGGGGTTAGGACCCAGTACTTC
CDR3 protein: CASSLAGRWAGGVRTQYF

D gene: NA
J gene: TRBJ1-5
clone size: NA
V gene: TRBV6-5
CDR3 DNA: TGTGCCAGCAGTTACTCCATGGGATCCGATCAGCCCCAGCATTTT
CDR3 protein: CASSYSMGSDQPQHF

D gene: NA
J gene: TRBJ1-2
clone size: once
V gene: TRBV5-1
CDR3 DNA: TGCGCCAGCAGAGAATCCTATGGCTACACCTTC
CDR3 protein: CASRESYGYTF

D gene: TRBD2
J gene: TRBJ2-1
clone size: NA
V gene: TRBV5-1
CDR3 DNA: TGCGCCAGCAGCTTGGAGGGGACTAGCAATGAGCAGTTCTTC
CDR3 protein: CASSLEGTSNEQFF

D gene: TRBD1
J gene: TRBJ2-7
clone size: NA
V gene: TRBV29-1
CDR3 DNA: TGCAGCGCCCCAGCCGGGACAGGGTCGATCCAACGAGGCGAGCAGTACTTC
CDR3 protein: CSAPAGTGSIQRGEQYF

D gene: TRBD1
J gene: TRBJ1-1
clone size: NA
V gene: TRBV18
CDR3 DNA: TGTGCCAGTTTCACAGGGGGGAACACTGAAGCTTTCTTT
CDR3 protein: CASFTGGNTEAFF

D gene: TRBD1
J gene: TRBJ2-7
clone size: many
V gene: TRBV5-6
CDR3 DNA: TGTGCCAGCAGCTACGGGACAGGAGTCTACGAGCAGTACTTC
CDR3 protein: CASSYGTGVYEQYF

D gene: NA
J gene: TRBJ2-5
clone size: NA
V gene: TRBV5-4
CDR3 DNA: TGTGCCAGCAGCTCGGACCCTGGGCAAGAGACCCAGTACTTC
CDR3 protein: CASSSDPGQETQYF

D gene: TRBD2
J gene: TRBJ2-3
clone size: NA
V gene: TRBV10-1
CDR3 DNA: TGCGCCAGCAGTGATGGGAGGGTCACAGATACGCAGTATTTT
CDR3 protein: CASSDGRVTDTQYF

D gene: TRBD2
J gene: TRBJ2-1
clone size: NA
V gene: TRBV7-9
CDR3 DNA: TGTGCCAGCAGCTTAACTAGCGGGAGGACGCACAATGAGCAGTTCTTC
CDR3 protein: CASSLTSGRTHNEQFF

D gene: NA
J gene: TRBJ2-2
clone size: NA
V gene: TRBV28
CDR3 DNA: TGTGCCAGCAGCAACGACATGAACACCGGGGAGCTGTTTTTT
CDR3 protein: CASSNDMNTGELFF

D gene: TRBD2
J gene: TRBJ2-3
clone size: NA
V gene: TRBV4-1
CDR3 DNA: TGCGCCAGCAGCCAAGAGGGACTAGCGGGAAATTTGGATACGCAGTATTTT
CDR3 protein: CASSQEGLAGNLDTQYF

D gene: TRBD2
J gene: TRBJ2-3
clone size: NA
V gene: TRBV6-1
CDR3 DNA: TGTGCCAGCAGTGCGCTAGCGGTACCCACAGATACGCAGTATTTT
CDR3 protein: CASSALAVPTDTQYF

D gene: TRBD1
J gene: TRBJ1-3
clone size: NA
V gene: TRBV19
CDR3 DNA: TGTGCCAGTAAACCTCCGGGACAGGGGTCTGGAAACACCATATATTTT
CDR3 protein: CASKPPGQGSGNTIYF

D gene: TRBD2
J gene: TRBJ2-5
clone size: NA
V gene: TRBV7-3
CDR3 DNA: TGTGCCAGCAGCTTACCGGGAGGTTTACAAGAGACCCAGTACTTC
CDR3 protein: CASSLPGGLQETQYF

D gene: NA
J gene: TRBJ2-7
clone size: NA
V gene: TRBV7-8
CDR3 DNA: TGTGCCAGCAGCTTAGTCTTTCCAGGGACCTACGAGCAGTACTTC
CDR3 protein: CASSLVFPGTYEQYF

D gene: NA
J gene: TRBJ2-7
clone size: NA
V gene: TRBV27
CDR3 DNA: TGTGCCAGCAGTTTCCAGGGCGCGACCCAGCTCTTAGAGCAGTACTTC
CDR3 protein: CASSFQGATQLLEQYF

D gene: NA
J gene: TRBJ2-7
clone size: NA
V gene: TRBV7-3
CDR3 DNA: TGTGCCAGCAGCTTACTACCTCATTACGAGCAGTACTTC
CDR3 protein: CASSLLPHYEQYF

D gene: NA
J gene: TRBJ1-1
clone size: once
V gene: TRBV5-5
CDR3 DNA: TGTGCCAGCAGCTTGGCCCCGGTTTCGAACACTGAAGCTTTCTTT
CDR3 protein: CASSLAPVSNTEAFF

D gene: TRBD2
J gene: TRBJ2-4
clone size: NA
V gene: TRBV2
CDR3 DNA: TGTGCCAGCAGTGAACGGACTAGCGTAGCCAAAAACATTCAGTACTTC
CDR3 protein: CASSERTSVAKNIQYF

D gene: NA
J gene: TRBJ2-1
clone size: NA
V gene: TRBV18
CDR3 DNA: TGTGCCAGCTCACTAGAGTGGGGGAGCTCAGGGAATGAGCAGTTCTTC
CDR3 protein: CASSLEWGSSGNEQFF

D gene: NA
J gene: TRBJ2-1
clone size: NA
V gene: TRBV11-2
CDR3 DNA: TGTGCCAGCAGCTTCGGGACGGCTACCTACAATGAGCAGTTCTTC
CDR3 protein: CASSFGTATYNEQFF

D gene: NA
J gene: TRBJ1-4
clone size: NA
V gene: TRBV7-8
CDR3 DNA: TGTGCCAGCAGCTCCGGACGTGTTGAAAAACTGTTTTTT
CDR3 protein: CASSSGRVEKLFF

D gene: NA
J gene: TRBJ2-3
clone size: few
V gene: TRBV7-2
CDR3 DNA: TGTGCCAGCAGCTTAAACGAGGCTGGGACGCAGTATTTT
CDR3 protein: CASSLNEAGTQYF

D gene: NA
J gene: TRBJ2-2
clone size: NA
V gene: TRBV18
CDR3 DNA: TGTGCCAGCTCACCATACCAGGAGATGGGGCTGTTTTTT
CDR3 protein: CASSPYQEMGLFF

D gene: NA
J gene: TRBJ2-7
clone size: NA
V gene: TRBV5-1
CDR3 DNA: TGCGCCAGCAGCTTGGGAGGGGAAGGTCACGAGCAGTACTTC
CDR3 protein: CASSLGGEGHEQYF

D gene: TRBD2
J gene: TRBJ2-1
clone size: few
V gene: TRBV5-4
CDR3 DNA: TGTGCCAGCAGACCCAGCGGGAGGATAAATGAGCAGTTCTTC
CDR3 protein: CASRPSGRINEQFF

D gene: NA
J gene: TRBJ2-7
clone size: NA
V gene: TRBV2
CDR3 DNA: TGTGCCAGCAGTAAGATTTTTGAAGGGGGTAACTACGAGCAGTACTTC
CDR3 protein: CASSKIFEGGNYEQYF

D gene: NA
J gene: TRBJ2-3
clone size: NA
V gene: TRBV5-1
CDR3 DNA: TGCGCCAGCAGCTTGACCGGGACACCGCTTGAAGATACGCAGTATTTT
CDR3 protein: CASSLTGTPLEDTQYF

D gene: TRBD1
J gene: TRBJ1-2
clone size: NA
V gene: TRBV7-9
CDR3 DNA: TGTGCCAGCAGCTTTTTACAGGGGGCCCGAGGCTACACCTTC
CDR3 protein: CASSFLQGARGYTF

D gene: NA
J gene: TRBJ2-3
clone size: few
V gene: TRBV25-1
CDR3 DNA: TGTGCCAGCAGTGGGCAGCACACAGATACGCAGTATTTT
CDR3 protein: CASSGQHTDTQYF

D gene: NA
J gene: TRBJ1-1
clone size: NA
V gene: TRBV15
CDR3 DNA: TGTGCCACCAGCAGAGATTGGCGAGGGGTAAATGAAGCTTTCTTT
CDR3 protein: CATSRDWRGVNEAFF

D gene: NA
J gene: TRBJ2-1
clone size: NA
V gene: TRBV19
CDR3 DNA: TGTGCCAGTAGTATTGGAGGGTCGATGCAGTTCTTC
CDR3 protein: CASSIGGSMQFF

D gene: NA
J gene: TRBJ2-7
clone size: NA
V gene: TRBV7-6
CDR3 DNA: TGTGCCAGCAGCTTAGGGACTGAAACCTACCTATCCTACGAGCAGTACTTC
CDR3 protein: CASSLGTETYLSYEQYF

D gene: TRBD1
J gene: TRBJ2-2
clone size: NA
V gene: TRBV5-8
CDR3 DNA: TGTGCCAGCAACCCTGGAGGAACAGGGGGACGCACCGGGGAGCTGTTTTTT
CDR3 protein: CASNPGGTGGRTGELFF

D gene: NA
J gene: TRBJ2-5
clone size: NA
V gene: TRBV7-8
CDR3 DNA: TGTGCCAGCAGCTTAGCGCAAACAAGACAAGAGACCCAGTACTTC
CDR3 protein: CASSLAQTRQETQYF

D gene: NA
J gene: TRBJ2-5
clone size: NA
V gene: TRBV5-1
CDR3 DNA: TGCGCCAGCGGACCCCGTGGGTTGAGGGCGCAAGAGACCCAGTACTTC
CDR3 protein: CASGPRGLRAQETQYF

D gene: NA
J gene: TRBJ1-6
clone size: NA
V gene: TRBV7-3
CDR3 DNA: TGTGCCAGCAGCTTAGGGGTCAATTCACCCCTCCACTTT
CDR3 protein: CASSLGVNSPLHF

D gene: TRBD2
J gene: TRBJ2-1
clone size: once
V gene: TRBV5-1
CDR3 DNA: TGCGCCAGCCTCGGGACTAGCGGGAAATACAATGAGCAGTTCTTC
CDR3 protein: CASLGTSGKYNEQFF

D gene: TRBD2
J gene: TRBJ2-7
clone size: once
V gene: TRBV6-6
CDR3 DNA: TGTGCCAGTCGGACTAGCGGCGGCGAGCAGTACTTC
CDR3 protein: CASRTSGGEQYF

D gene: NA
J gene: TRBJ2-1
clone size: NA
V gene: TRBV28
CDR3 DNA: TGTGCCAGCAGCTCCGGGACCAAGGGTAGTTCCTACAATGAGCAGTTCTTC
CDR3 protein: CASSSGTKGSSYNEQFF

D gene: TRBD2
J gene: TRBJ2-5
clone size: NA
V gene: TRBV19
CDR3 DNA: TGTGCCAGTAGTAGCTCTAGCGGATTAGAGACCCAGTACTTC
CDR3 protein: CASSSSSGLETQYF